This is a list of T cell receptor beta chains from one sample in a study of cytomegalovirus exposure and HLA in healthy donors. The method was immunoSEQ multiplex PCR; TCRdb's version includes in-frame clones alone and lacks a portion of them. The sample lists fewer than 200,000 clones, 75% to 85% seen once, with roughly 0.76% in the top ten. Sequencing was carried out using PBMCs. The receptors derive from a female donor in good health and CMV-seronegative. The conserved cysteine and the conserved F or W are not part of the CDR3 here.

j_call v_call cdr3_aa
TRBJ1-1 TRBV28 ASRSHRDSLTEAF
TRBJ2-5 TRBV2 ASGPRGGKETQY
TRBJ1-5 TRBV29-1 SVGGEGTNSNQPQH
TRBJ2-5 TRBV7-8 ASSLVRGRETQY
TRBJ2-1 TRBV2 ASTSNSGSYNEQF
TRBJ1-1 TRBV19 ASIKRGSVNTEAF
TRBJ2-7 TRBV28 ASSQNRDYEQY
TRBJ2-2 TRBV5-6 ASSLGQLTNTGELF
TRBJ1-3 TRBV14 ASSHPTASGNTIY
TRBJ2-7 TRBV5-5 ASSGVEQY
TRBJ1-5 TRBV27 ASRRTEGNQPQH
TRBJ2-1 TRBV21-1 ASSKRKGDSHEQF
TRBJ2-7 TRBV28 ASGGTSGSREQY
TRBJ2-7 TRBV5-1 ASSPDRGYEQY
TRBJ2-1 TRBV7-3 ASSPRQGADGEQF
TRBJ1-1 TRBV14 ASSGTGGEAF
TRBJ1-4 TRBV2 ASSEAGVKGEKLF
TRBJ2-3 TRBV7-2 ASSLGTSGGFSQYTQY
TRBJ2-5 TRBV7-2 ASGAYQETQY
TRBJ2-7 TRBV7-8 ASSPTGNEQY
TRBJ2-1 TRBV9 ASSVGDSNHEQF
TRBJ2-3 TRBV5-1 ASVAGGGTDTQY
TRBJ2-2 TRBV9 ASSVQMWGGGTGELF
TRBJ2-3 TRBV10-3 AISGGLDTQY
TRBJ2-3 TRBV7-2 ASARGRGLSTDTQY
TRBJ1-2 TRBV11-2 ASSSFRARGANYGYT
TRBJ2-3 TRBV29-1 SVDPGTDTQY
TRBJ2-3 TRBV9 ASSAGLAQTDTQY
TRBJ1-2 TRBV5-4 ASSPVSGYGYT
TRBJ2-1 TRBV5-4 ASSLVVAGDEQF
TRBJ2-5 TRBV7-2 ASSSRGQGGRETQY
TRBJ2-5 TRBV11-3 ASSLVEQETQY
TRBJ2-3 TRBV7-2 ASSVLYFTDTQY
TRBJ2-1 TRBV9 ASSRSGGSYNEQF
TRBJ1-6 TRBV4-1 ASSQVPIGTGHSNNSPLH
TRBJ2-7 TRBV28 ASSLTGLAGTLGGSYEQY
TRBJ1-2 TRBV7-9 TSSSQSGSLSNYGYT
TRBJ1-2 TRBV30 AWRPPLGTGARNGYT
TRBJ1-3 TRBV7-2 ASSPSPVSGNTIY
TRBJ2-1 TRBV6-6 ASSRRAGRDNEQF
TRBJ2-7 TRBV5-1 ASSPPFRGSYEQY
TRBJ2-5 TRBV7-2 ASSSPSGNMQETQY
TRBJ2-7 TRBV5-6 ASSLALNLRRGPYEQY
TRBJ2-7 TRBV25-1 ASSEPPGQIKSYEQY
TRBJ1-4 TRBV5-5 ASSLQMENEKLF
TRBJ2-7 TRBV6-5 ASSSAHRQGSYEQY
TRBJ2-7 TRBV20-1 SATNYEQY
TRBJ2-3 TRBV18 AVRGKVTDTQY
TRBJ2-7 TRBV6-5 ASSYSAGGRYEQY
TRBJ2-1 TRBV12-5 ASALLAGPNEQF
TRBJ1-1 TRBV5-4 ASDIQGMNTEAF